One and the same sample provided the 3 T cell receptor beta chains below, sequenced in a study of ipilimumab plus nivolumab after autologous stem cell transplantation. The table came from immunoSEQ multiplex PCR; TCRdb's copy has only in-frame clones and leaves some out. The sample holds just over 40,000 clones; nearly 95% are singletons and the top ten take over 0.85%. Sequenced material: PBMCs, taken in a trial of ipilimumab plus nivolumab as post-transplant consolidation. All receptors derive from a male donor with multiple myeloma.

The chain joins TRBV2 to TRBJ2-2; 10 bases match TRBD1. Germline-derived CDR1 and CDR2 are SNHLY and FYNNEI. The CDR3 is 16 amino acids. V was clipped by 6 bases and J by 5 bases; unmatched bases: 9. CDR3 amino acids: CASRDDRGRVTGELFF. The DNA of the CDR3 is TGTGCCAGCAGAGACGACAGGGGGCGAGTGACCGGGGAGCTGTTTTTT.

The chain joins TRBV27 to TRBJ1-2; D ambiguous. This CDR3 comprises 17 residues. Per the germline V gene, CDR1 is MNHEY and CDR2 is SMNVEV (reference sequence). V lost 5 bases and J lost 4, with 23 bases in between. The CDR3 region has the DNA TGTGCCAGCAGTGCCAATTTAGGGCGGTCAGGCTCCTATGGCTACACCTTC. It codes for CASSANLGRSGSYGYTF.

This sequence joins TRBV28 and TRBJ2-7; D possibly corresponds to TRBD1 (6 bases). Germline CDR1 reads MDHEN; CDR2 reads SYDVKM. With 4 bases removed from V and 3 bases from J, the gap between germline ends came to 10 bases. This CDR3 has 13 amino acids. CDR3 region: CASSSGADYEQYF. The CDR3, as DNA: TGTGCCAGCAGTTCAGGGGCGGACTACGAGCAGTACTTC.